Below are 19 T cell receptor beta chains sequenced from a single sample in a study of blood T cell repertoires in COVID-19. Measured with immunoSEQ multiplex PCR; TCRdb has only the in-frame clones, and not every one. This table has roughly 250,000 clones, roughly 90% appearing once. Sequencing input: PBMCs or T cells enriched from blood (not recorded which). The receptors were sampled from a man aged 35-49 years who had recovered from COVID-19.

Written as DNA, the CDR3 is TGCAGTGCGCCGGGACAGGGTGAAGCTTTCTTT. Encoded protein: CSAPGQGEAFF. The chain combines TRBV20-1 with TRBJ1-1, with 9 bases matching TRBD1. Germline trimming cut 6 bases from V and 7 bases from J; bases unmatched to any gene: 3. The CDR3 is 11 residues long. Germline values: CDR1 DFQATT, CDR2 SNEGSKA (reference sequence).

Only a few counts were recorded for this clone. The gene calls are TRBV3-1 (or the pseudogene TRBV3-2) and TRBJ2-7; TRBD1 aligns across 7 bases. Germline lookup yields CDR1 LGHDT and CDR2 YNNKEL (reference sequence). CDR3 length equals 13 residues. The V and J ends lost 4 bases and 4 bases, in that order; junction bases with no gene match: 4. CDR3 sequence (DNA): TGTGCCAGCAGCCCTACACAGGGGTACGAGCAGTACTTC. Residues: CASSPTQGYEQYF.

The V call is TRBV19, the J call TRBJ1-5, with a tentative D call TRBD1 (5 bases). Germline CDR1 is LNHDA and CDR2 is SQIVND (reference sequence). The CDR3 loop spans 18 amino acids. V dropped 0 bases and J dropped 7 bases, with 22 bases sitting between them. CDR3 protein: CASSIESVLAGFGQPQHF. CDR3 bases: TGTGCCAGTAGTATAGAGTCTGTCCTGGCAGGGTTTGGACAGCCCCAGCATTTT.

V usage is TRBV27 and J usage is TRBJ1-2; 8 positions agree with TRBD1. V lost 6 bases and J lost 4; bases outside the gene matches: 7. This CDR3 region has 14 residues. CDR1 is MNHEY, CDR2 SMNVEV, per germline (reference sequence). CDR3 bases: TGTGCCAGCAGCCACTTCACAGGGGGCTATGGCTACACCTTC. Its translation is CASSHFTGGYGYTF.

This clone was seen more than once but under ten times. The chain employs TRBV10-3 and TRBJ2-1, with TRBD2 as a possible D gene (6 bases). This CDR3 is 14 amino acids long. The V and J ends lost 7 bases and 5 bases respectively, with 15 bases between them. CDR1 and CDR2 (germline): ENHRY, SYGVKD. The DNA of the CDR3 is TGTGCCATCACCCGGATAGCGGAGGACAATGAGCAGTTCTTC. Translated, it gives CAITRIAEDNEQFF.

This clone was recorded only once. The V and J genes are TRBV4-2 and TRBJ2-5, with 9 bases lining up with TRBD1. This CDR3 is 15 amino acids long. Germline assignment: CDR1 LGHNA and CDR2 YNFKEQ. J gave up 5 bases and V 2 bases, and 6 bases lay outside the gene matches. The CDR3 loop reads CASSQIAQGAETQYF. The CDR3 nucleotides read TGTGCCAGCAGCCAAATAGCACAGGGGGCCGAGACCCAGTACTTC.

This rearrangement joins TRBV19 to TRBJ1-1, with D unclear. V lost 3 bases, J lost 0 bases, and 8 bases lay in between. Looked up from germline, CDR1 is LNHDA and CDR2 is SQIVND (reference sequence). This CDR3 has 14 amino acids. The CDR3 DNA reads as TGTGCCAGTAGTATGGACGGGATGAACACTGAAGCTTTCTTT. It encodes CASSMDGMNTEAFF.

The chain combines TRBV24-1 with TRBJ2-2, with no clear D. The germline V and J ends were trimmed by 4 bases and 1 base, with 12 bases remaining between them. This CDR3 region has 16 residues. Germline loops: CDR1 KGHDR, CDR2 SFDVKD. The CDR3, as DNA: TGTGCCACCAGTGAACTCCATTCGGGGAACACCGGGGAGCTGTTTTTT. It is translated as CATSELHSGNTGELFF.

V is TRBV2 and J is TRBJ1-1, with 10 bases matching TRBD1. The CDR3 is 14 amino acids. The V and J ends lost 4 bases and 4 bases, in that order; junction bases with no gene match: 3. Per germline, CDR1 SNHLY and CDR2 FYNNEI. In DNA, the CDR3 is TGTGCCAGCAGTGCGACAGGGGGCCTCACTGAAGCTTTCTTT. The encoded protein is CASSATGGLTEAFF. Based on the CDR3 plus reference TRBV2 and TRBJ1-1, the full variable domain is EPEVTQTPSHQVTQMGQEVILRCVPISNHLYFYWYRQILGQKVEFLVSFYNNEISEKSEIFDDQFSVERPDGSNFTLKIRSTKLEDSAMYFCASSATGGLTEAFFGQGTRLTVV.

This clone was detected only once. DNA for the CDR3: TGTGCTAGTGGGCAGAGGAATTCACCCCTCCACTTT. Protein product: CASGQRNSPLHF. The chain joins TRBV12-5 to TRBJ1-6; D unresolved. This CDR3 is 12 amino acids long. CDR1 is LGHNT and CDR2 is FRNRAP in the germline V gene. V was trimmed by 6 bases and J by 7 bases, leaving 7 bases between them.

The rearrangement joins TRBV7-3 to TRBJ1-1; 7 positions match TRBD1. Trimming removed 5 bases from V and 5 bases from J; junction bases left unmatched: 8. CDR3 length: 14 residues. The germline CDR1 and CDR2 sequences are SGHTA and FQGTGA. CDR3 sequence: CASSPSTGWTEAFF. For the CDR3, the DNA is TGTGCCAGCAGCCCCTCGACAGGGTGGACTGAAGCTTTCTTT. The whole variable domain, filled in from reference TRBV7-3 and TRBJ1-1, reads GAGVSQTPSNKVTEKGKYVELRCDPISGHTALYWYRQSLGQGPEFLIYFQGTGAADDSGLPNDRFFAVRPEGSVSTLKIQRTERGDSAVYLCASSPSTGWTEAFFGQGTRLTVV.

The V gene is TRBV7-3, the J gene TRBJ2-7; 9 nucleotides match TRBD2. Trimming cost V 5 bases and J 4 bases; bases outside gene matches: 9. Germline V gives CDR1 SGHTA, CDR2 FQGTGA. The CDR3 runs to 15 residues. Written as DNA, the CDR3 is TGTGCCAGCAGCAATATAGCGGGAGTACAGTACGAGCAGTACTTC. Translation gives CASSNIAGVQYEQYF.

The chain carries TRBV29-1 and TRBJ1-2; a weak D match, TRBD1 (6 bases). V was pared by 6 bases and J by 6 bases, with 20 bases between. This CDR3 spans 14 amino acids. CDR1 is SQVTM and CDR2 is ANQGSEA in the germline V gene. This chain's CDR3 is CSVTRSDWDNGYTF. CDR3 DNA sequence: TGCAGCGTGACCCGGTCCGACTGGGACAATGGCTACACCTTC.

This clone was seen more than once but under ten times. The genes are TRBV28 and TRBJ2-7, with 11 positions matching TRBD2. Germline V gene lookup returns CDR1 MDHEN and CDR2 SYDVKM. The trim removed 6 bases at V and 3 bases at J, leaving 10 bases unmatched. The length of the CDR3 is 16 residues. CDR3 coding DNA: TGTGCCAGCAGAGACACTAGCGGGGGACGAAACTACGAGCAGTACTTC. Its protein product is CASRDTSGGRNYEQYF.

The rearrangement joins TRBV11-2 to TRBJ1-1; tentative D call: TRBD1 (5 bases). The CDR3 runs to 13 residues. Germline assignment: CDR1 SGHAT and CDR2 FQNNGV. Trimming took 0 bases from V and 6 from J, leaving 8 bases between them. This CDR3 reads CASSLDPRAEAFF. CDR3 DNA sequence: TGTGCCAGCAGCTTAGATCCCAGGGCTGAAGCTTTCTTT.

The genes are TRBV18 and TRBJ2-3; D is possibly TRBD1 (5 bases). This CDR3 comprises 14 residues. Per germline, CDR1 KGHSH and CDR2 LQKENI. With 2 bases removed from V and 3 bases from J, the gap between germline ends came to 9 bases. In DNA form, the CDR3 reads TGTGCCAGCTCACCAGCAGGGATTACAGATACGCAGTATTTT. Translated, it gives CASSPAGITDTQYF. The entire variable domain, with the rest obtained from reference TRBV18 and TRBJ2-3, is as follows: NAGVMQNPRHLVRRRGQEARLRCSPMKGHSHVYWYRQLPEEGLKFMVYLQKENIIDESGMPKERFSAEFPKEGPSILRIQQVVRGDSAAYFCASSPAGITDTQYFGPGTRLTVL.

The chain employs TRBV27 and TRBJ2-2, with 10 bases matching TRBD2. V gave up 2 bases and J gave up 5 bases; unmatched junction bases: 5. CDR1 is MNHEY and CDR2 is SMNVEV in the germline V gene (reference sequence). This CDR3 comprises 16 residues. The CDR3 loop is CASSLLQRGGTGELFF. DNA for the CDR3: TGTGCCAGCAGTTTACTCCAGCGGGGGGGTACCGGGGAGCTGTTTTTT.

The gene calls are TRBV28 and TRBJ2-7; the D gene is possibly TRBD2 (6 bases). Trimming pared 6 bases from V and 0 bases from J, leaving 15 bases between. This CDR3 is 15 amino acids long. Germline V lookup: CDR1 MDHEN, CDR2 SYDVKM. The DNA of the CDR3 is TGTGCCAGCAGAATTGGGGGGAAGAGCTCCTACGAGCAGTACTTC. Its translation is CASRIGGKSSYEQYF.

The chain recombines TRBV2 with TRBJ1-5, with 10 bases matching TRBD1. Unmatched junction bases numbered 8, after V lost 6 bases and J lost 3 bases. The CDR3 is 16 residues long. CDR1 SNHLY and CDR2 FYNNEI come from the germline V gene. CDR3 sequence reads: CASRPAGTGVNQPQHF. CDR3 bases: TGTGCCAGCAGGCCGGCGGGGACAGGGGTCAATCAGCCCCAGCATTTT.